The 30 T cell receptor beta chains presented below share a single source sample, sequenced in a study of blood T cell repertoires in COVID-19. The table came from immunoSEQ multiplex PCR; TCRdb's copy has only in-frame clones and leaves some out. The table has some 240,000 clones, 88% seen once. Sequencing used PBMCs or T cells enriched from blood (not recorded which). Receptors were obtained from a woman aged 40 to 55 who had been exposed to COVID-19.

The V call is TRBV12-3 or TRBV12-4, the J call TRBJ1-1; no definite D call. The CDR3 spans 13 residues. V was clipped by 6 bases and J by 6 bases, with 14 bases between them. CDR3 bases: TGTGCCAGCAGACCCCGGGAGATAGCTGAAGCTTTCTTT. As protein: CASRPREIAEAFF.

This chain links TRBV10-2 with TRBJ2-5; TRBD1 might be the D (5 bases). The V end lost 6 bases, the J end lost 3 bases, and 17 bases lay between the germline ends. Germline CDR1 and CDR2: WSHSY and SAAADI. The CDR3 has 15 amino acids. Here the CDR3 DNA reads TGCGCCAGCAGACCCGGACACCCTCCAAAAGAGACCCAGTACTTC. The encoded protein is CASRPGHPPKETQYF.

The DNA for the CDR3 is TGTGCCAGCAGCTTAGCCGGGACTGGGGTAAATGAGCAGTTCTTC. This encodes CASSLAGTGVNEQFF. V usage is TRBV7-8 and J usage is TRBJ2-1; D might be TRBD2 (6 bases). V gave up 0 bases and J gave up 7 bases, with 13 bases separating them. Germline-derived CDR1 and CDR2 are SGHVS and FQNEAQ. The CDR3 extends over 15 amino acids.

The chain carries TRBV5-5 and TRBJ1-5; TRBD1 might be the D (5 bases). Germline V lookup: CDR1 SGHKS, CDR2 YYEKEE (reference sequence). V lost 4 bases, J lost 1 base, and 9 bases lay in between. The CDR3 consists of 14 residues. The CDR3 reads CASSPRGSNQPQHF. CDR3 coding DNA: TGTGCCAGCAGCCCCCGGGGGAGCAATCAGCCCCAGCATTTT.

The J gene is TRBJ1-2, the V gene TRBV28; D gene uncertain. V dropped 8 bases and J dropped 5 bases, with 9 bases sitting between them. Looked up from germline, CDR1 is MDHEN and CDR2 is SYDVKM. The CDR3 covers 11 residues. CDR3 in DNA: TGTGCCAGCCAGAGGGAATATGGCTACACCTTC. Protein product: CASQREYGYTF.

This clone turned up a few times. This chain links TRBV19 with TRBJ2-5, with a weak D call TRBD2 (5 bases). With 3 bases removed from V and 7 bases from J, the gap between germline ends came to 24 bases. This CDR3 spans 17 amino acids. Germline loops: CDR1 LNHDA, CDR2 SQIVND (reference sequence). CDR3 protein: CASSIQALTSPGGTQYF. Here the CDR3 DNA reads TGTGCCAGTAGTATCCAGGCTCTAACATCCCCAGGAGGGACCCAGTACTTC. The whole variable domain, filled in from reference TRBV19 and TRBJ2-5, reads DGGITQSPKYLFRKEGQNVTLSCEQNLNHDAMYWYRQDPGQGLRLIYYSQIVNDFQKGDIAEGYSVSREKKESFPLTVTSAQKNPTAFYLCASSIQALTSPGGTQYFGPGTRLLVL.

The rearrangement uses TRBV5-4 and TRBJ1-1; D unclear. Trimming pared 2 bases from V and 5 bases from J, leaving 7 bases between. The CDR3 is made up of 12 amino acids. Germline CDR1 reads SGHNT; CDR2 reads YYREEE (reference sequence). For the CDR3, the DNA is TGTGCCAGCAGCTTTGGGAGGACTGAAGCTTTCTTT. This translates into CASSFGRTEAFF.

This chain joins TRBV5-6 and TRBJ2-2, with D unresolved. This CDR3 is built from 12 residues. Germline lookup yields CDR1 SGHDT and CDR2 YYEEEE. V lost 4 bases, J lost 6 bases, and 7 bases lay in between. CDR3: CASSPPSGELFF. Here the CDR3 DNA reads TGTGCCAGCAGCCCCCCTTCCGGGGAGCTGTTTTTT.

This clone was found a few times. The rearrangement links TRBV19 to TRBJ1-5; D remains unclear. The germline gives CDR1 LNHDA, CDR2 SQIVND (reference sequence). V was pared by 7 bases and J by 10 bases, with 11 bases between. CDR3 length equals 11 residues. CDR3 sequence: CASTSGYPQHF. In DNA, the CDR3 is TGTGCCAGTACGAGCGGGTATCCCCAGCATTTT.

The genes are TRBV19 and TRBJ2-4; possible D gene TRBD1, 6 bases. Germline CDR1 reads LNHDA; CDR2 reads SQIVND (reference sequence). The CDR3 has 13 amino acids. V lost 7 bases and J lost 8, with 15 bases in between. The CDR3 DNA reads TGTGCCAGTATGGTGGGGGCGAGGGACATTCAGTACTTC. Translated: CASMVGARDIQYF.

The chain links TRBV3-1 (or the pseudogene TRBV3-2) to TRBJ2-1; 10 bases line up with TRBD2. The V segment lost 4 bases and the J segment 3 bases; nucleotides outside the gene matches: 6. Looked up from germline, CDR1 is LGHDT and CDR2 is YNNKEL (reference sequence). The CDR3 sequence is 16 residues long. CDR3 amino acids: CASSRASGSFYNEQFF. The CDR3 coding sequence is TGTGCCAGCAGCCGGGCTAGCGGGAGTTTCTACAATGAGCAGTTCTTC.

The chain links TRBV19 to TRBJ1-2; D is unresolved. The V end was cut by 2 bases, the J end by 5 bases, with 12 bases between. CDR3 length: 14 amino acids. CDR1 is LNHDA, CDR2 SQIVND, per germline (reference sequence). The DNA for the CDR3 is TGTGCCAGTAGTATATTGTTGGGAGTTTATGGCTACACCTTC. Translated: CASSILLGVYGYTF.

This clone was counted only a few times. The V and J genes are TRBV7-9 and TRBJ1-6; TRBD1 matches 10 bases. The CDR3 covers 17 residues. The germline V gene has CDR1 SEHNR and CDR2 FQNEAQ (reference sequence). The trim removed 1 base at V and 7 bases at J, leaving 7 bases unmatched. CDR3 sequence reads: CASSLGLWTGGNSPLHF. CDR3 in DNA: TGTGCCAGCAGCTTAGGCCTATGGACAGGGGGAAATTCACCCCTCCACTTT.

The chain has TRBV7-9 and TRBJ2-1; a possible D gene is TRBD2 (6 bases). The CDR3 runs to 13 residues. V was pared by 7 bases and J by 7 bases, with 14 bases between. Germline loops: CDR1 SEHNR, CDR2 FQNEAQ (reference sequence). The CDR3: CASTFGGKNEQFF. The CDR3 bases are TGTGCCAGCACCTTCGGGGGAAAAAATGAGCAGTTCTTC. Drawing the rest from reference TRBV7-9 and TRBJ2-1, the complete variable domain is DTGVSQNPRHKITKRGQNVTFRCDPISEHNRLYWYRQTLGQGPEFLTYFQNEAQLEKSRLLSDRFSAERPKGSFSTLEIQRTEQGDSAMYLCASTFGGKNEQFFGPGTRLTVL.

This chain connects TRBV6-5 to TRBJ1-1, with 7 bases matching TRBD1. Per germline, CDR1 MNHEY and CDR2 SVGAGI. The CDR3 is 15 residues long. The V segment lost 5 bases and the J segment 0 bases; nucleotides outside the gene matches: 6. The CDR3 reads CASSHRQGLNTEAFF. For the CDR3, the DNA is TGTGCCAGCAGTCACAGACAGGGCCTGAACACTGAAGCTTTCTTT.

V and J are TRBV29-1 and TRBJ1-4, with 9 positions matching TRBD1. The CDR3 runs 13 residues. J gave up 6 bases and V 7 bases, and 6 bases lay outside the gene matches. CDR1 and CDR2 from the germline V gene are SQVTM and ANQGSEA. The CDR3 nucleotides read TGCAGCGCATCACAGGGGGCGGATGAAAAACTGTTTTTT. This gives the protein CSASQGADEKLFF.

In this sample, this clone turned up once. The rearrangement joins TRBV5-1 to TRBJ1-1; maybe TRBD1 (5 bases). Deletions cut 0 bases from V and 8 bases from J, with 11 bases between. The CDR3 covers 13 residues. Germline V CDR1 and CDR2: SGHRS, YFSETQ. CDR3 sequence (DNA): TGCGCCAGCAGCTTGGGCGGAGGGGCGGAAGCTTTCTTT. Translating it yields CASSLGGGAEAFF.

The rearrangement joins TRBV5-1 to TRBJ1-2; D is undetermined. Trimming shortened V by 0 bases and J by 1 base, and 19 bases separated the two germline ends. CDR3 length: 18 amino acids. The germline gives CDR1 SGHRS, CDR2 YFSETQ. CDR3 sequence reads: CASSLVSAYLNLNYGYTF. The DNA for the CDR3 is TGCGCCAGCAGCTTGGTTAGTGCCTACTTAAACCTTAACTATGGCTACACCTTC. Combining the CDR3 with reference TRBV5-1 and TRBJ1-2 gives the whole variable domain KAGVTQTPRYLIKTRGQQVTLSCSPISGHRSVSWYQQTPGQGLQFLFEYFSETQRNKGNFPGRFSGRQFSNSRSEMNVSTLELGDSALYLCASSLVSAYLNLNYGYTFGSGTRLTVV.

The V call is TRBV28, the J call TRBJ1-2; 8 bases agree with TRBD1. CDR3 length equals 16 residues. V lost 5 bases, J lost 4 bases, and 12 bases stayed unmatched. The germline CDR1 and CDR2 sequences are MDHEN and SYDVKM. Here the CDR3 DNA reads TGTGCCAGCAGTGGTGTCCGACAGGGGACCCTCTATGGCTACACCTTC. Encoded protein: CASSGVRQGTLYGYTF.

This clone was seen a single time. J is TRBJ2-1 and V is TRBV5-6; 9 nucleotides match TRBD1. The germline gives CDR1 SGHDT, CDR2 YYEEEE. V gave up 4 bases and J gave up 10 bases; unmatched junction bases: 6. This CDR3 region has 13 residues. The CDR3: CASSGQGQGEQFF. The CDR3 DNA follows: TGTGCCAGCAGCGGACAGGGGCAGGGGGAGCAGTTCTTC.

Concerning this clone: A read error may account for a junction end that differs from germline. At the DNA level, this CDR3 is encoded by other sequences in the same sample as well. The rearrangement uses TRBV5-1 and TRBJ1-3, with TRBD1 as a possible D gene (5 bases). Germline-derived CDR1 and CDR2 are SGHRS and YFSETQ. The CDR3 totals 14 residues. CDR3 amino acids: CASSLAGYGNTIYF. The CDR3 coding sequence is TGTGCCAGCAGCTTGGCAGGGTACGGAAACACCATATATTTT.

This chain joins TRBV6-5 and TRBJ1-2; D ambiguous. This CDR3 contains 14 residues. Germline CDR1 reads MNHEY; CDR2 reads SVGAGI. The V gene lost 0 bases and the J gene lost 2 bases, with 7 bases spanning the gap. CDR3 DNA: TGTGCCAGCAGTTACTCCCGCAGAAACTATGGCTACACCTTC. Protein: CASSYSRRNYGYTF.

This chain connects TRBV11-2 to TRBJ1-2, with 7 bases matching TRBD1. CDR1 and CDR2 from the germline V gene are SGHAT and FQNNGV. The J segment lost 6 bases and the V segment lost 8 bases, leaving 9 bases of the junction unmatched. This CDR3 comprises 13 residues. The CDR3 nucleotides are TGTGCCAGCGCAACAGGGGTTGTGGATGGCTACACCTTC. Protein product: CASATGVVDGYTF.

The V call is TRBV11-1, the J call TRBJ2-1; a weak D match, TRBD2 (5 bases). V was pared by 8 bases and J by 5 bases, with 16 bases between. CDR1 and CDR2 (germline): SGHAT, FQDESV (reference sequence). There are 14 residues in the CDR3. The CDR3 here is CASSRNGNNNEQFF. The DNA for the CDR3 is TGTGCCAGCTCCCGAAACGGGAACAACAATGAGCAGTTCTTC.

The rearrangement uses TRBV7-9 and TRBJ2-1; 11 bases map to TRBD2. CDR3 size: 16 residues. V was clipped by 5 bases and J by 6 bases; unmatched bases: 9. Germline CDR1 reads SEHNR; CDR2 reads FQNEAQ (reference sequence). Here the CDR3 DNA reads TGTGCCAGCAGCGACCCACTAGCGGGAGTTCCCAATGAGCAGTTCTTC. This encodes CASSDPLAGVPNEQFF. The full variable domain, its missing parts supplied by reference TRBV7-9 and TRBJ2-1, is DTGVSQNPRHKITKRGQNVTFRCDPISEHNRLYWYRQTLGQGPEFLTYFQNEAQLEKSRLLSDRFSAERPKGSFSTLEIQRTEQGDSAMYLCASSDPLAGVPNEQFFGPGTRLTVL.

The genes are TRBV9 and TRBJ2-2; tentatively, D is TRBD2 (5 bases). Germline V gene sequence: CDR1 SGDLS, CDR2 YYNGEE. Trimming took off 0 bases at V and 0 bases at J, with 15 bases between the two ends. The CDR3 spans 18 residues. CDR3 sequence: CASSVADPRAANTGELFF. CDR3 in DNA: TGTGCCAGCAGCGTAGCGGATCCCCGAGCGGCGAACACCGGGGAGCTGTTTTTT.

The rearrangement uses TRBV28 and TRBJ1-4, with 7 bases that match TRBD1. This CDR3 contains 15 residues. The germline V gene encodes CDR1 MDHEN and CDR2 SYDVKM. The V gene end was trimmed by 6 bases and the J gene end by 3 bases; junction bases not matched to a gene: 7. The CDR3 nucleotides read TGTGCCAGCAGGGACCGGGACAGCTCTAATGAAAAACTGTTTTTT. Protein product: CASRDRDSSNEKLFF.

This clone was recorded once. CDR3 DNA: TGTGCCAGCAGCTTGGGGGGAGGATCCTCCTACGAGCAGTACTTC. This sequence encodes CASSLGGGSSYEQYF. The chain links TRBV5-4 to TRBJ2-7, with D perhaps matching TRBD2 (6 bases). V lost 0 bases and J 0 bases, leaving 10 bases between the germline ends. CDR3 size: 15 residues. Per the germline V gene, CDR1 is SGHNT and CDR2 is YYREEE (reference sequence).

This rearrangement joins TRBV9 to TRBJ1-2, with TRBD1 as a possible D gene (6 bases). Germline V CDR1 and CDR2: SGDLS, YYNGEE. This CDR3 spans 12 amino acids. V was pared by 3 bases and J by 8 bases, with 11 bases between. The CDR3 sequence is CASSGYRVGYTF. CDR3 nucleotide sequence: TGTGCCAGCAGCGGATACAGGGTCGGCTACACCTTC.

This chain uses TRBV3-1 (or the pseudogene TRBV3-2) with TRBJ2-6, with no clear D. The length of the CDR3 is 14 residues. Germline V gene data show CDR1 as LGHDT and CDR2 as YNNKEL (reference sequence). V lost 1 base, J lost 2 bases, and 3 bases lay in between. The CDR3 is CASSQVAGANVLTF. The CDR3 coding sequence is TGTGCCAGCAGCCAAGTAGCTGGGGCCAACGTCCTGACTTTC.